This is a list of T cell receptor beta chains from one sample in a study of cytomegalovirus exposure and HLA in healthy donors. TCRdb keeps only in-frame clones here, not all; method: immunoSEQ multiplex PCR. Among 150,000 to 200,000 clones, approximately 80% were seen once, and the ten largest hold around 2%. Specimen: PBMCs. The receptors originated from a man aged 50 or older in good health and CMV-seropositive. The CDR3 runs from the conserved cysteine through the conserved F or W. A D gene is named only where the DNA matches it firmly. The listing skips clone size in some rows; elsewhere it reads once, few, many or a size class.

j_call	d_call	clone_size	v_call	cdr3_nt	cdr3_aa
TRBJ2-7	-	few	TRBV5-4	TGTGCCAGCAGCTTGGTAGGGGGAGCCTACGAGCAGTACTTC	CASSLVGGAYEQYF
TRBJ2-7	-	-	TRBV6-5	TGTGCCAGCAGTTACCCCAGGGTGGGCGGCGAGCAGTACTTC	CASSYPRVGGEQYF
TRBJ1-4	-	once	TRBV2	TGTGCCAGCAGTGATGGGGACTTACGTAATGAAAAACTGTTTTTT	CASSDGDLRNEKLFF
TRBJ1-2	-	-	TRBV7-2	TGTGCCAGCAGCTTAGGGTACAGTTTCGGCTACACCTTC	CASSLGYSFGYTF
TRBJ1-6	-	-	TRBV14	TGTGCCAGCAGCCAACTGGGAGGCCGCTCACCCCTCCACTTT	CASSQLGGRSPLHF
TRBJ2-2	TRBD2	-	TRBV6-5	TGTGCCAGCGGAATAGCGGGGAGGGACACCGGGGAGCTGTTTTTT	CASGIAGRDTGELFF
TRBJ2-7	TRBD1	-	TRBV25-1	TGTGCCAGCAGGCCGACAGGGGTATACGAGCAGTACTTC	CASRPTGVYEQYF
TRBJ2-2	TRBD2	once	TRBV28	TGTGCCAGCAGCTCAGCGGGGGGGGGAGCGAACACCGGGGAGCTGTTTTTT	CASSSAGGGANTGELFF
TRBJ1-3	-	-	TRBV19	TGTGCCAGTAGTATGTACAGCTCTGGAAACACCATATATTTT	CASSMYSSGNTIYF
TRBJ1-2	TRBD1	-	TRBV29-1	TGCAGCGTTCAAGGGGGCCGGGACAGGGTTTACTATGGCTACACCTTC	CSVQGGRDRVYYGYTF
TRBJ1-4	-	once	TRBV28	TGTGCCAGCAGTGGCCCGGGAGAAAAACTGTTTTTT	CASSGPGEKLFF
TRBJ1-5	TRBD1	-	TRBV11-2	TGTGCCAGCAGCTTGTCAGGGGGAGACAATCAGCCCCAGCATTTT	CASSLSGGDNQPQHF
TRBJ1-4	-	-	TRBV4-3	TGCGCCAGCAGCCAAGGGTCCGGGACATCAAGAGAAAAACTGTTTTTT	CASSQGSGTSREKLFF
TRBJ1-4	-	once	TRBV4-2	TGTGCCAGCAGCCAAGATCGGGCAGGGGTTAATGAAAAACTGTTTTTT	CASSQDRAGVNEKLFF
TRBJ2-3	TRBD2	-	TRBV5-1	TGCGCCAGCAGCCAGGGACTAGCGGGGAGTAGGGATACGCAGTATTTT	CASSQGLAGSRDTQYF
TRBJ2-3	-	-	TRBV13	TGTGCCAGCAGCTCGCGGAGGCCGAGCACAGATACGCAGTATTTT	CASSSRRPSTDTQYF
TRBJ1-1	-	-	TRBV4-2	TGTGCCAGCAGCCAAGGAACGGGGGAGAACACTGAAGCTTTCTTT	CASSQGTGENTEAFF
TRBJ1-1	-	-	TRBV21-1	TGTGCCAGCAGCAAAGAATCTACTCCGGGACAGGGTGGAAGTATGAACACTGAAGCTTTCTTT	CASSKESTPGQGGSMNTEAFF
TRBJ2-2	TRBD1	-	TRBV7-8	TGTGCCAGCAGCTTAGCATCAGCAGGGGGCACCGGGGAGCTGTTTTTT	CASSLASAGGTGELFF
TRBJ2-7	-	-	TRBV15	TGTGCCACCAGCAGAGGGCCTCCATACGAGCAGTACTTC	CATSRGPPYEQYF
TRBJ2-7	TRBD2	once	TRBV28	TGTGCCAGCAGTTTTGTAGCGGGCTACGAGCAGTACTTC	CASSFVAGYEQYF
TRBJ1-4	-	-	TRBV5-5	TGTGCCAGCAGCCAGACAACAACTAATGAAAAACTGTTTTTT	CASSQTTTNEKLFF
TRBJ2-6	TRBD2	-	TRBV7-9	TGTGCCAGCAGCTTAGTGGGGGGGTACTCTGGGGCCAACGTCCTGACTTTC	CASSLVGGYSGANVLTF
TRBJ2-1	-	-	TRBV7-9	TGTGCCAGCGCTCCCCAACACTCCTACAATGAGCAGTTCTTC	CASAPQHSYNEQFF
TRBJ2-5	-	once	TRBV11-3	TGTGCCAGCAGCTTAGGGCAGGGGCCCCAAGAGACCCAGTACTTC	CASSLGQGPQETQYF
TRBJ2-7	-	-	TRBV6-5	TGTGCCAGCAGTCAGACCGATCGGGGGTTCGAGCAGTACTTC	CASSQTDRGFEQYF
TRBJ1-2	TRBD1	-	TRBV4-2	TGTGCCAGCAGCCAAGTAGGGACAGCCTATGGCTACACCTTC	CASSQVGTAYGYTF
TRBJ2-2	-	-	TRBV7-3	TGTGCCAGCAGCTTATATGGAGGAGGGGAGCTGTTTTTT	CASSLYGGGELFF
TRBJ1-1	-	-	TRBV4-1	TGCGCCAGCAGCCAAGGGGCCAGGGACACTGAAGCTTTCTTT	CASSQGARDTEAFF
TRBJ2-2	-	-	TRBV5-1	TGCGCCAGCAGCTTGGCCGGTAGAAACACCGGGGAGCTGTTTTTT	CASSLAGRNTGELFF
TRBJ1-6	-	-	TRBV9	TGTGCCAGCAGCGTAGGAGAGATAAATTCACCCCTCCACTTT	CASSVGEINSPLHF
TRBJ2-5	-	-	TRBV4-2	TGTGCCAGCAGCCAAGGTGCATCTAGGGAGACCCAGTACTTC	CASSQGASRETQYF
TRBJ1-4	-	-	TRBV4-2	TGTGCCAGCAGCAAAGAGGGAGGCACTAATGAAAAACTGTTTTTT	CASSKEGGTNEKLFF
TRBJ2-4	-	-	TRBV7-8	TGTGCCAGCAGCCCGCCGGGTTCCAAAAACATTCAGTACTTC	CASSPPGSKNIQYF
TRBJ2-7	-	-	TRBV14	TGTGCCAGCAGCATTGGGGCAGCGAACTCCTACGAGCAGTACTTC	CASSIGAANSYEQYF
TRBJ2-1	TRBD2	-	TRBV4-3	TGCGCCAGCAGCCAAGATCCGGGACTAGCTGAGGAGCAGTTCTTC	CASSQDPGLAEEQFF
TRBJ1-1	-	-	TRBV6-4	TGTGCCAGCAGTGTGGTTCCGGACACTGAAGCTTTCTTT	CASSVVPDTEAFF
TRBJ2-7	TRBD2	-	TRBV4-2	TGTGCCAGCAGCCAGGGACTAGCGGGGGGGCGCCACTACGAGCAGTACTTC	CASSQGLAGGRHYEQYF
TRBJ1-4	-	-	TRBV11-2	TGTGCCAGCAGCTTAGGGACAGCTAATGAAAAACTGTTTTTT	CASSLGTANEKLFF
TRBJ2-6	TRBD1	-	TRBV11-2	TGTGCCAGCAGAGGGTCCGGGACAGGGGGCCCTGGGGCCAACGTCCTGACTTTC	CASRGSGTGGPGANVLTF
TRBJ1-3	-	-	TRBV9	TGTGCCAGCAGCGCCGATTGGGGGGGGCAAAGCTCTGGAAACACCATATATTTT	CASSADWGGQSSGNTIYF
TRBJ2-3	TRBD2	-	TRBV7-6	TGTGCCAGCAGCTCATTGACTAGCGGGGTCACAGATACGCAGTATTTT	CASSSLTSGVTDTQYF
TRBJ2-7	TRBD2	-	TRBV4-3	TGCGCCAGCAGCCAAGAGGTGACTAGCGGTTACGAGCAGTACTTC	CASSQEVTSGYEQYF
TRBJ2-3	-	once	TRBV12-5	TGTGCTAGTGGTCAGTTACAGAGCACAGATACGCAGTATTTT	CASGQLQSTDTQYF
TRBJ2-7	TRBD1	-	TRBV5-1	TGCGCCAGCAGTTATCCGGGACAGGGGACCTACGAGCAGTACTTC	CASSYPGQGTYEQYF
TRBJ1-6	-	-	TRBV7-9	TGTGCCAGCAGCCCCCGGGATAGGGATAGGAGTTCACCCCTCCACTTT	CASSPRDRDRSSPLHF
TRBJ2-2	-	-	TRBV5-1	TGCGCCAGCAGACCCGGGACTGGGACGAACACCGGGGAGCTGTTTTTT	CASRPGTGTNTGELFF
TRBJ2-5	TRBD2	-	TRBV6-5	TGTGCCAGCAGTTACGGGCTAGCGGGGGGGCGGGAGACCCAGTACTTC	CASSYGLAGGRETQYF
TRBJ1-6	TRBD1	-	TRBV6-1	TGTGCCAGCAGTCATGGACAGGGCCGCTCACCCCTCCACTTT	CASSHGQGRSPLHF
TRBJ2-1	-	-	TRBV19	TGTGCCAGTAGTATAGGTGTAAATGAGCAGTTCTTC	CASSIGVNEQFF
TRBJ2-3	-	-	TRBV19	TGTGCCAGTAGTATAGCACGGAGCACAGATACGCAGTATTTT	CASSIARSTDTQYF
TRBJ1-4	-	-	TRBV6-5	TGTGCCAGCAGCCGGGGGGACCGAACTGAAAAACTGTTTTTT	CASSRGDRTEKLFF
TRBJ1-2	-	once	TRBV19	TGTGCCAGTAGTATTGGCGGGGGGCATGGCTACACCTTC	CASSIGGGHGYTF
TRBJ2-3	TRBD1	-	TRBV5-1	TGCGCCAGCAGCTTGGCCGGGACAGGACCCACTAGCACAGATACGCAGTATTTT	CASSLAGTGPTSTDTQYF
TRBJ2-7	TRBD1	-	TRBV12-5	TGTGCTAGTGGTTTTCCGGACAGGGGGAATTCCTACGAGCAGTACTTC	CASGFPDRGNSYEQYF
TRBJ1-2	TRBD1	-	TRBV27	TGTGCCAGCAGTTGGGGACAGGGCTCATATGGCTACACCTTC	CASSWGQGSYGYTF
TRBJ1-5	TRBD1	-	TRBV2	TGTGCCACCTCGACAGGGAAGGGCAATCAGCCCCAGCATTTT	CATSTGKGNQPQHF